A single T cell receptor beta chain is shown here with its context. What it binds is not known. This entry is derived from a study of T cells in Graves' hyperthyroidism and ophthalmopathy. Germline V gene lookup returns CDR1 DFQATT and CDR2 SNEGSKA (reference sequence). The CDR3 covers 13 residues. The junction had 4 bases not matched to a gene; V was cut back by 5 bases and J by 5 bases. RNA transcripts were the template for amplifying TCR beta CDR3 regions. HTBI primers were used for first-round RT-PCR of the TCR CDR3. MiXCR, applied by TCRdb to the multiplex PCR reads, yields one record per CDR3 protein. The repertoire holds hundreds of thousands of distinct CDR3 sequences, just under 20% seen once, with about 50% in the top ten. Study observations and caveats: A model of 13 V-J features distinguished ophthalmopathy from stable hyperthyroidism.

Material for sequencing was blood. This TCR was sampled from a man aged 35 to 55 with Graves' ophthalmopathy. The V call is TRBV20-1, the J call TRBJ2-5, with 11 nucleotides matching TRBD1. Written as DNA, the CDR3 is TGCAGTGCTGGGGGACAGGGGGGTGAGACCCAGTACTTC. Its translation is CSAGGQGGETQYF.